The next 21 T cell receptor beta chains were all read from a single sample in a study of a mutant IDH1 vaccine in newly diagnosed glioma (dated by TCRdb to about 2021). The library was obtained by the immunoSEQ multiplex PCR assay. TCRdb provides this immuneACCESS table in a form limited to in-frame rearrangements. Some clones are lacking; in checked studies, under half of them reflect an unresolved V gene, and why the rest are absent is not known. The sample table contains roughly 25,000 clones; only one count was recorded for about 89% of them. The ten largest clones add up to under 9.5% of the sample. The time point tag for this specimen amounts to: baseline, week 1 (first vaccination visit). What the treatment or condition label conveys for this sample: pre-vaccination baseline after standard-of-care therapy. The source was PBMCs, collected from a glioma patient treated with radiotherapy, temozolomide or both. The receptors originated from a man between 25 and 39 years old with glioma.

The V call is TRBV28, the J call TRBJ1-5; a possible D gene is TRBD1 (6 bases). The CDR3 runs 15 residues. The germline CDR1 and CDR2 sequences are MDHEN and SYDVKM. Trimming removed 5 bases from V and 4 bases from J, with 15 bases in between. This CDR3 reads CASSGSDRLNQPQHF. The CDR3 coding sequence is TGTGCCAGCAGTGGCTCAGACAGGCTAAATCAGCCCCAGCATTTT. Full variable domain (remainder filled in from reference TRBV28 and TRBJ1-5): DVKVTQSSRYLVKRTGEKVFLECVQDMDHENMFWYRQDPGLGLRLIYFSYDVKMKEKGDIPEGYSVSREKKERFSLILESASTNQTSMYLCASSGSDRLNQPQHFGDGTRLSIL.

The CDR3 reads CASSWGTSGSGTQYF. DNA for the CDR3: TGCGCCAGCAGCTGGGGGACTAGCGGGAGCGGGACCCAGTACTTC. The rearrangement joins TRBV5-1 to TRBJ2-5; TRBD2 aligns across 14 bases. This CDR3 comprises 15 residues. Germline CDR1 is SGHRS and CDR2 is YFSETQ. V lost 3 bases and J lost 7; bases outside the gene matches: 5. The full variable domain, completed using reference TRBV5-1 and TRBJ2-5, is KAGVTQTPRYLIKTRGQQVTLSCSPISGHRSVSWYQQTPGQGLQFLFEYFSETQRNKGNFPGRFSGRQFSNSRSEMNVSTLELGDSALYLCASSWGTSGSGTQYFGPGTRLLVL.

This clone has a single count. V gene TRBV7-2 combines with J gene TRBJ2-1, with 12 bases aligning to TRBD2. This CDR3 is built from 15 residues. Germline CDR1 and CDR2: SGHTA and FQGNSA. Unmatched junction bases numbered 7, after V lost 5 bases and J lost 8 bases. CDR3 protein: CASSRTSGKGYEQFF. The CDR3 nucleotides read TGTGCCAGCAGCCGGACTAGCGGGAAGGGGTATGAGCAGTTCTTC.

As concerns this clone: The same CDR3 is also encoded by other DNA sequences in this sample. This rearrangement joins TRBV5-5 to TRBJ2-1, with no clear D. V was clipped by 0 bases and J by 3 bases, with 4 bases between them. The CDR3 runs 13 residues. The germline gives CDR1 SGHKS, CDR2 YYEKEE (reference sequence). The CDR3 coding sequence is TGTGCCAGCAGCTTGGACAGCTACAATGAGCAGTTCTTC. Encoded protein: CASSLDSYNEQFF.

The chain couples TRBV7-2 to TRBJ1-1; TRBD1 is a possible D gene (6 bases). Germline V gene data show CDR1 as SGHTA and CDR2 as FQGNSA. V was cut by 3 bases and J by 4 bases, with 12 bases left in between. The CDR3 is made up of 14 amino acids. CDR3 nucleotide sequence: TGTGCCAGCAGCTTGACGGGGGCCGGCACTGAAGCTTTCTTT. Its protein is CASSLTGAGTEAFF.

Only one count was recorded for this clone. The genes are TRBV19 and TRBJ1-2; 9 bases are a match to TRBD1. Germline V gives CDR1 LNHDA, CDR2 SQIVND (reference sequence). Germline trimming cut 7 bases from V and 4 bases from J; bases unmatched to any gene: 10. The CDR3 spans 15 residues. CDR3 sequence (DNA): TGTGCCAGTATGGACAGGGGCCGCAATAGCTATGGCTACACCTTC. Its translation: CASMDRGRNSYGYTF.

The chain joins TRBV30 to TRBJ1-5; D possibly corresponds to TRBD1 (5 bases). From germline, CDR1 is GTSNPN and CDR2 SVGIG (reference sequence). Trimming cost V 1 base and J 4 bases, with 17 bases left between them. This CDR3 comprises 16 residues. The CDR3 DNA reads TGTGCCTGGAGTGGAGGGCAGGGCAGAATAAATCAGCCCCAGCATTTT. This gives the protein CAWSGGQGRINQPQHF.

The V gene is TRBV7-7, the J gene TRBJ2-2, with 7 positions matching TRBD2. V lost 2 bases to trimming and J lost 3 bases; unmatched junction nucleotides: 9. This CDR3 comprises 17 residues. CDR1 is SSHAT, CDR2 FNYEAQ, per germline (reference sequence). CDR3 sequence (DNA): TGTGCCAGCAGCTTATTTTCGGGAGGCGGGGACACCGGGGAGCTGTTTTTT. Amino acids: CASSLFSGGGDTGELFF.

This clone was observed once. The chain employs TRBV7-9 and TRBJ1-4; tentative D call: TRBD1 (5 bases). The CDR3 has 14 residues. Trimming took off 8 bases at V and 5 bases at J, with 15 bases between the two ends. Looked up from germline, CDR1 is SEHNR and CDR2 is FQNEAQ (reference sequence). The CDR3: CASHRGGDNEKLFF. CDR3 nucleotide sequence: TGTGCCAGCCATCGGGGAGGGGACAATGAAAAACTGTTTTTT.

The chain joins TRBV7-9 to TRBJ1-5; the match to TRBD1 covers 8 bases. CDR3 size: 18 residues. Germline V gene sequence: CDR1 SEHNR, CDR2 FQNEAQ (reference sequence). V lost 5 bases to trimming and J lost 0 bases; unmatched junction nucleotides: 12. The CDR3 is CASSIGQGLTYSNQPQHF. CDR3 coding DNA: TGTGCCAGCAGCATAGGACAGGGATTAACCTATAGCAATCAGCCCCAGCATTTT.

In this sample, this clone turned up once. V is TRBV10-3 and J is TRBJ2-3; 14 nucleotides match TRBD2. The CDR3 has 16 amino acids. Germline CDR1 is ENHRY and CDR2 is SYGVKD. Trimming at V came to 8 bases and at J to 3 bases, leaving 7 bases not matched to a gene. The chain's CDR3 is CAIGGTSGRGTDTQYF. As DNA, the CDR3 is TGTGCCATCGGCGGGACTAGCGGGAGAGGGACAGATACGCAGTATTTT.

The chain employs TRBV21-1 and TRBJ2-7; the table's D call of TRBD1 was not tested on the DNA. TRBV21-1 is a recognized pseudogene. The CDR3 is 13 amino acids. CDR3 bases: TGTGCCAGCAGCAGACAGGGTACAGGGGAGCAGTACTTC. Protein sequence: CASSRQGTGEQYF.

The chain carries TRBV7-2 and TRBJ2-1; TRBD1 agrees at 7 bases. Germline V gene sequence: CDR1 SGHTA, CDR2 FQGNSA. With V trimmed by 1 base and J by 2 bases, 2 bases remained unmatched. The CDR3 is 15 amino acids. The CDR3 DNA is TGTGCCAGCAGCTTAGTAGGGACAGCCTACAATGAGCAGTTCTTC. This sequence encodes CASSLVGTAYNEQFF.

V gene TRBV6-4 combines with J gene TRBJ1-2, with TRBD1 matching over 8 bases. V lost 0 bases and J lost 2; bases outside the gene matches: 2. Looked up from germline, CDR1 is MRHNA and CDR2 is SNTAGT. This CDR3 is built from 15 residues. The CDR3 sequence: CASSDSNRGNYGYTF. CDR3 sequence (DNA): TGTGCCAGCAGTGACTCGAACAGGGGGAACTATGGCTACACCTTC.

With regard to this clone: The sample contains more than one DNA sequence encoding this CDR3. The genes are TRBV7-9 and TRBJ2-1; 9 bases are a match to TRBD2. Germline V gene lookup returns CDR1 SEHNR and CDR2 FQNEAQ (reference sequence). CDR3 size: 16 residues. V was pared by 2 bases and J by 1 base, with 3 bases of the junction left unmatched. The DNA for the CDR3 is TGTGCCAGCAGCTTATCCCTAGCGGGGTCCTACAATGAGCAGTTCTTC. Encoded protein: CASSLSLAGSYNEQFF.

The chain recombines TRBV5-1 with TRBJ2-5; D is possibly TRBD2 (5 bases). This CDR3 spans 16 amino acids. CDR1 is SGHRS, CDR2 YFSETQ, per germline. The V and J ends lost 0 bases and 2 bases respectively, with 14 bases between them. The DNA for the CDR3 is TGCGCCAGCAGCTTGGCCTCAGGCGGGCGTCAAGAGACCCAGTACTTC. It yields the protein CASSLASGGRQETQYF. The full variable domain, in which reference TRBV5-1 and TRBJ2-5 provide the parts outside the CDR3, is KAGVTQTPRYLIKTRGQQVTLSCSPISGHRSVSWYQQTPGQGLQFLFEYFSETQRNKGNFPGRFSGRQFSNSRSEMNVSTLELGDSALYLCASSLASGGRQETQYFGPGTRLLVL.

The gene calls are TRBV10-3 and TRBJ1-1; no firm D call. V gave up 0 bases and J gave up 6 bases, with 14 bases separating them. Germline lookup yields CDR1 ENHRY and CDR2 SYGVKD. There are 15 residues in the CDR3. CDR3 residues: CAISESSAGSAEAFF. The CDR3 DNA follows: TGTGCCATCAGTGAGTCCTCGGCGGGGAGCGCTGAAGCTTTCTTT.

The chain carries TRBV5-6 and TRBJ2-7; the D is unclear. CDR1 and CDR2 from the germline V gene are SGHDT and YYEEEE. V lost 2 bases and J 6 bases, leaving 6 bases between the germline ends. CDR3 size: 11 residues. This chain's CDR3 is CASSLAREQYF. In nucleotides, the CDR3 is TGTGCCAGCAGCTTAGCCCGCGAGCAGTACTTC.

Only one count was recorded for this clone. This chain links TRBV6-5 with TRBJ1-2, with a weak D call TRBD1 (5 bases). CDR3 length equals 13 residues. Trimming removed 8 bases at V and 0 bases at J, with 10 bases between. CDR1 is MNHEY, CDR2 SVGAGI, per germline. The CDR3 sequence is CASRQTSNYGYTF. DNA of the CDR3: TGTGCCAGCCGACAGACTTCTAACTATGGCTACACCTTC.

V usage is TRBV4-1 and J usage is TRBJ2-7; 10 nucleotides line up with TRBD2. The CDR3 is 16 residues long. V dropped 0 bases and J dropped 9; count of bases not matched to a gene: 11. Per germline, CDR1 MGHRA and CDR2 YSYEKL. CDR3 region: CASSQEDRAGGQGQYF. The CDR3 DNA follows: TGCGCCAGCAGCCAAGAAGACAGAGCGGGAGGGCAGGGGCAGTACTTC.

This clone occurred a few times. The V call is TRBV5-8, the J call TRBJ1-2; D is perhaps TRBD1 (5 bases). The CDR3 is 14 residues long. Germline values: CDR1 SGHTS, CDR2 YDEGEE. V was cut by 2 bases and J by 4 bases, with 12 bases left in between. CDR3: CASSFPGRSYGYTF. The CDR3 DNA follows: TGTGCCAGCAGCTTCCCGGGGCGCTCCTATGGCTACACCTTC.